The TCR beta chain described here comes from a study of cytomegalovirus exposure and HLA in healthy donors (dated by TCRdb to between 2016 and 2019). Concerning the study at large: An earlier analysis of some 620 of the donors reported approximately 280 Gb of sequence data and around 110 million unique TCR beta sequences obtained from around 170 million T cells. An early release that covered roughly 600 HLA-typed donors contained approximately 300 gigabases of sequencing data and 75 million to 100 million unique TCR sequences. The study aimed to test whether signatures of past pathogen exposure could be identified by cataloging public T cell receptors. A later genetic analysis used genome-wide SNP genotypes for about 60% of the 666 donors, treating that subset as a discovery cohort. Typing coverage varied by locus: roughly 629-640 donors for A, B, C, DRB1 and DQB1; roughly 520 for DQA1; more than 600 for DPA1; approximately 450 for DPB1. Alongside the repertoire data, information on donor age, sex, ethnicity and CMV serostatus was compiled. The study profiled the T cell repertoires of 550 to 700 subjects by immunosequencing and related them to cytomegalovirus serostatus. HLA typing included class I and class II loci at four-digit resolution. On average, roughly 250,000 unique TCR beta nucleotide sequences were sequenced per donor among roughly 430 genotyped donors of the cohort, with roughly a sixth of those sequences being non-productive. Along with the roughly 700-subject first cohort, a separate validation cohort of over a hundred different subjects was used. In the later analysis, no new phenotypic data were used to find candidate immune exposures; instead, reliance was placed on TCR beta sequences and their occurrence across donors. Several DR-DQ haplotypes were handled as single units for association and clustering because linkage in the cohort was strong. An earlier analysis of around 580 of the donors used high-throughput TCR beta sequencing to judge whether each TCR beta V gene segment behaved as functional or pseudogenic. Among the approximately 400 genotyped donors, approximately 77% belonged to the genetic ancestry cluster associated with self-reported Caucasian donors. To predict cytomegalovirus infection status, the study brought together high-throughput TCR immunosequencing, statistical association of individual TCRs with disease status, and machine learning. All discovery cohort repertoires had been generated on a single sequencing platform. In a later analysis, previously published TCR beta repertoires from some 640 donors were re-analyzed and high-resolution HLA genotyping was added so that TCR occurrence patterns could be studied.

Libraries were prepared through the immunoSEQ multiplex PCR assay. For the multiplex PCR, a mixture combining 60 forward primers for TCR Vbeta segments and 13 reverse primers for TCR Jbeta segments was used. Amplification of the CDR3 region of rearranged TCR beta genes was performed with a multiplex PCR assay on genomic DNA. Amplified TCR beta libraries were sequenced as 87-base-pair reads on the Illumina HiSeq System. Under the source paper's analysis protocol: In a later analysis, tens of millions of unique TCR beta chains were counted across the 690 or so repertoires, and roughly 9.9 million of these chains were shared by at least two donors. Raw reads were error-corrected and collapsed into unique sequences by a nearest-neighbor algorithm in which closely related sequences were merged to remove PCR and sequencing errors. To assign V, D and J gene segments, CDR3 sequences were aligned to IMGT reference sequences. For a sequence to be retained, at least a six-nucleotide match to both a V gene segment and a J gene segment was required. Rearrangements were called productive when the CDR3 lacked stop codons and stayed in frame with V and J; all others were non-productive. Following IMGT convention, CDR3 was defined as the stretch from the second conserved V-encoded cysteine up to the conserved J-encoded phenylalanine. The earlier analysis of fewer than 750 of the donors excluded sequences that lacked an unambiguous match to a single V gene segment. In an earlier analysis of several hundred of the donors, a V segment was called functional when productive rearrangements were above 56.7%, and segregating when the standard deviation between donors exceeded 5%. A statistical classification framework was developed to diagnose cytomegalovirus status using the catalog of TCR beta chain sequences. In a later analysis, TCR nucleotide sequences were compared against IMGT/GENE-DB human TR gene sequences so that V and J genes could be assigned. A later analysis assigned CDR3 sequences and most-parsimonious VDJ recombination scenarios with the TCRdist pipeline. In a later analysis, each TCR beta chain was defined by its CDR3 amino acid sequence together with its V-gene family, and reads without a unique V-gene family were excluded. In a later analysis, approximately 640 highly shared, low-generation-probability nucleotide sequences were removed to address suspected cross-contamination and a sequencing artifact. In a later analysis, a clonal expansion index was calculated for each public chain from normalized within-repertoire ranks of inferred template counts. A later analysis computed generation probabilities with a VDJ recombination model fitted to out-of-frame rearrangements, and checked the results against IGoR. A later analysis scored TCR-TCR, TCR-HLA and TCR-CMV co-occurrence with hypergeometric tests, applying a repertoire-size bias correction to TCR pairs. In a later analysis, false discovery rates were estimated by permuting HLA or CMV assignments 20 times. In a later analysis, co-occurring TCRs were grouped using DBSCAN, with TCRdist sequence similarity added in when clustering inside HLA-allele-positive subsets. Co-occurrence clustering excluded repertoires with fewer than 30,000 or more than 120,000 public chains, plus five with anomalous nucleotide sharing. TCRdb obtained this table from immuneACCESS and retained in-frame rearrangements with V and J assigned. These tables miss some clones; where compared with another copy, unresolved V genes account for less than half of the shortfall, and the remainder is unexplained. That table furnishes V, J and clone size, whereas the DNA furnished D and trimming. This sample gives 170,000 or so clones in total; 70% to 85% of them show up just once. The ten largest account for more than 4% of the sample.

The paper as a whole reports these results and caveats: V-gene and J-gene trimming of TCR beta chains was associated with a missense DCLRE1C variant in a later genetic analysis, and the association was replicated in an independent cohort. Correlated functional status among segregating V segments might reflect linkage disequilibrium, but an unknown experimental factor could not be ruled out. Broadly in line with IMGT annotations, most TCR beta V segments showed up in productive rearrangements about 87% or about 30% of the time in an earlier analysis of 587 of the donors. The sequencing pipeline was judged likely to have produced a cluster of highly shared sequence variants as a technical artifact. Only TCR beta chains were sequenced in this cohort, and the absence of alpha or paired-chain data limited detectable features. In vitro tests confirmed that three of the cytomegalovirus-associated TCR beta chains recognize cytomegalovirus antigens. The classifier was reported to diagnose cytomegalovirus status with high specificity and sensitivity in both the original and validation cohorts. In a later analysis, most CMV-associated TCR beta chains were found to appear HLA-restricted, with HLA associations seemingly driven largely by CMV exposure. Across donors, most TCR sequences were observed very rarely, whereas some public TCRs were present in many individuals. Assigning TCR associations to individual alleles was difficult when HLA alleles, especially DR and DQ, strongly co-occurred. Several of the top co-occurrence clusters appeared to be linked to parvovirus B19, influenza, CMV and Epstein-Barr virus, according to a later analysis. The earlier analysis of approximately 540 of the donors excluded some 16 rarely observed V segments, including chromosome 9 orphons, because counts were too low. The authors suggested that the approach could potentially be generalized to other disease states and immunological phenotypes. A further reported finding was that TCR beta sequences accurately predicted the HLA-A and HLA-B alleles for most subjects in the first cohort. Compared with equally common non-associated chains, HLA-associated TCR beta chains in a later analysis were more clonally expanded and had lower generation probabilities. CMV serostatus was the only immune exposure information available for the cohort. The 87-base-pair reads could not distinguish some IMGT-functional V segments, including TRBV6-2 and TRBV6-3, so those segments were excluded. The study listed over 150 TCR beta chains as associated with cytomegalovirus. Because some donors lacked HLA typing at each locus, the association tests relied only on the typed subset. In a later analysis, the rate of TCR association differed among HLA loci, with DRB1 alleles having the most associated TCRs and HLA-C alleles having the fewest. At a false discovery rate of 0.05, a later analysis linked about 16,000 TCR beta sequences to specific HLA alleles. According to a later genetic analysis, donors in an Asian-associated ancestry cluster had fewer N-insertions in productive TCRs than the approximately 630-donor mean. Roughly uniform sequencing depth across donors was assumed in presence/absence analyses, although this assumption may not hold.

The germline V and J ends show losses of 2 bases and 6 bases respectively, and no gene match explains 12 bases of the junction. Measured from the cysteine to the phenylalanine, the CDR3 is 17 residues long. The only DNA kept is the CDR3, 51 bases in frame from the first base. The germline V gene (reference sequence) yields SEHNR for CDR1 and FQNEAQ for CDR2. Notes on this clone: The antigen this receptor binds is unknown. Nothing much larger sits one base from this clone, and base qualities are not available.

In total, fewer than 750 healthy bone marrow donors made up the cohort. At the time of sampling, all cohort members were nominally healthy, though unrecorded immune exposures were likely present. The donor tested CMV seronegative and was one of the 352 seronegative cohort members. Every donor gave a peripheral blood sample, and the peripheral blood mononuclear cells from that sample were used for TCR beta sequencing. The Qiagen DNeasy Blood Extraction Kit was used to extract genomic DNA from the blood cell samples. Sequencing input: PBMCs. The chain couples TRBV7-9 to TRBJ2-5; the central 10 bases match TRBD2. This clonotype originated in a man between 18 and 29 years old in good health and CMV-seronegative. The nucleotide sequence is TGTGCCAGCAGCTTAAGTCCTAGCGGGAGAGACAGAAAGACCCAGTACTTC. Its product reads: CASSLSPSGRDRKTQYF.